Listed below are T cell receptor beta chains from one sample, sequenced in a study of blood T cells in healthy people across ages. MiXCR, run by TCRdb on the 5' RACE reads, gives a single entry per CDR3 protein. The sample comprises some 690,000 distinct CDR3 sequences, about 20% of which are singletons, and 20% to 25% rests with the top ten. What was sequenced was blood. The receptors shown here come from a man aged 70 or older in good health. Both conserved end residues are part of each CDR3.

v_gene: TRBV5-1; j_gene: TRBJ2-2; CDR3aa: CASSLYSTNTGELFF
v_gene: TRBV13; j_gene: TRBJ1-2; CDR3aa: CASSSRATGKGAYGYTF
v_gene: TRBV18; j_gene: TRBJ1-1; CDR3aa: CASSPRTGLSNTEAFF
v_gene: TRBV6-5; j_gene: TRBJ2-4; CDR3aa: CASWGTANKNIQYF
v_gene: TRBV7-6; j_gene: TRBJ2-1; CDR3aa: CASSLPRAGGSYNEQFF
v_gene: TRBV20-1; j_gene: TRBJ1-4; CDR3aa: CSARQVGGNEKLFF
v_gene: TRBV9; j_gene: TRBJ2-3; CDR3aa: CASSDRLAGDPDTQYF
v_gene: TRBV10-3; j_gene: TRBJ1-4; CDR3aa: CAISEPGEKLFF
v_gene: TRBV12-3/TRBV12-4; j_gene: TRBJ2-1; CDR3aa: CASSRTSGVDEQFF
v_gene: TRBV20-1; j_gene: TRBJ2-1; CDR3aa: CSARARAGGSPYNEQFF
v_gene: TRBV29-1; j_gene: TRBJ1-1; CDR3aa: CSVGREAFF
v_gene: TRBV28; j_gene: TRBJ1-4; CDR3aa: CAIARGILLFF
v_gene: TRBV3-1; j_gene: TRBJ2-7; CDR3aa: CASSLDRAYEQYF
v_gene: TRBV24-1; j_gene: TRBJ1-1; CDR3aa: CATSDPNTEAFF
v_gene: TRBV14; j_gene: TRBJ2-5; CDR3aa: CASSQVLGQGTQHF
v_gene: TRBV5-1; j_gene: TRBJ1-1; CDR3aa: CASSYVGSNTEAFF
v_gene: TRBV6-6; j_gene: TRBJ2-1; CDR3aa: CASSSGPGMNEQFF
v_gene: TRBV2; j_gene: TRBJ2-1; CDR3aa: CASSNRLADNEQFF
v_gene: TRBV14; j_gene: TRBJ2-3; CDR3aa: CASSQAAGGTDTQYF
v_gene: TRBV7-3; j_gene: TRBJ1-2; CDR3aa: CASSPSTGVGYGYTF
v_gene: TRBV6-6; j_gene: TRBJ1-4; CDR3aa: CASSYNGAGDGFNEKLFF
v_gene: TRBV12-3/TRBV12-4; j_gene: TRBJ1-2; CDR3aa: CASSQGQHSVGYTF
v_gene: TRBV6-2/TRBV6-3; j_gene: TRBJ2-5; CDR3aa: CASGHPGRQETQYF
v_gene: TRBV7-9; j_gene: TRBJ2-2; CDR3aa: CASTQGGGRELFF
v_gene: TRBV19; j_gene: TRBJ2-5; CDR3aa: CATKLGETQYF
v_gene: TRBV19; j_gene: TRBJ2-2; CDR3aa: CASSIQWRLAKTGELFF
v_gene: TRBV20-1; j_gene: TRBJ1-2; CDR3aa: CSATIQTGRRGYTF
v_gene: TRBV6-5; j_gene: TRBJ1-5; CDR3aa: CASSTRAQGGNQPQHF
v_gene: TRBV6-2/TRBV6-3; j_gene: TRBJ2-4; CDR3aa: CASSYPGLAYF
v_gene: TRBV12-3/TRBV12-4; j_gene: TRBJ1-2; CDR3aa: CASSPPTGPNYGYTF
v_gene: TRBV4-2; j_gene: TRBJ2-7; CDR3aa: CASSQTTGGRLVYEQYF
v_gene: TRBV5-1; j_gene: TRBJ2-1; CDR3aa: CASLLAGGPGEQFF
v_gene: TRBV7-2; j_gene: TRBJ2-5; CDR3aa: CASSFGRTGETQYF
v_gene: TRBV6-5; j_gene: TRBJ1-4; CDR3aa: CASRQGGEEKLFF
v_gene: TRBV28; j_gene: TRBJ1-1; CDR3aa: CASSLHGGGGNTEAFF
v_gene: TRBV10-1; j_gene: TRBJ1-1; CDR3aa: CASRNRERTEAFF
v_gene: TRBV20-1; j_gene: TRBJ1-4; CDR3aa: CSASGATGLSGKLFF
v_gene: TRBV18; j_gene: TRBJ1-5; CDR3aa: CASSRGAGNQPQHF
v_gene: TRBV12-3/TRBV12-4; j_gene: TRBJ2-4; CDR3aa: CASSRSGSVRNIQYF
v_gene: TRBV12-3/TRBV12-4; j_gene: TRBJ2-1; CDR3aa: CASLSGVPNNEQFF
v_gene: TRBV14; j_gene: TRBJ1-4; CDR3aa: CASSQVGTHYTPQLFF
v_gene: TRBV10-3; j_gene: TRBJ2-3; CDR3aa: CAIREGGVTDTQYF
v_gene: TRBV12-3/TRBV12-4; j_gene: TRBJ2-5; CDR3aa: CASSLYGRGETQYF
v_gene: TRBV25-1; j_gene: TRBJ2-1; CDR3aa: CASSGASGGSYNEQFF
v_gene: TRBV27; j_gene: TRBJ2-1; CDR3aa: CASSSLSPADILPNEQFF
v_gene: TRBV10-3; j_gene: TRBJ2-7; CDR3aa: CAISEQDRGFYEQYF
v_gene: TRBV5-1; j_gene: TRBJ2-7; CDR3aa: CASSFQVDSLYEQYF
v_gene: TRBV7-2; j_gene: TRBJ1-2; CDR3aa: CASSLNRGGYTF
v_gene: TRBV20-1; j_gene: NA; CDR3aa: CSASGQQETQYF